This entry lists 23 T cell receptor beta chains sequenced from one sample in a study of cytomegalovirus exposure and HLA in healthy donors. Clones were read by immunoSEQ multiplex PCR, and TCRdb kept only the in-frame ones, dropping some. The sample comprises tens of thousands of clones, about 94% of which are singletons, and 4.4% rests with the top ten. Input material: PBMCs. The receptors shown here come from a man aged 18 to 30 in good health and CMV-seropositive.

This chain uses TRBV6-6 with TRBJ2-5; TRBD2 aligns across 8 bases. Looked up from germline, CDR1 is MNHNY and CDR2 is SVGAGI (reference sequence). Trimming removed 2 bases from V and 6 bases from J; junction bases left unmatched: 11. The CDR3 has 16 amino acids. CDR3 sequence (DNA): TGTGCCAGCAGTTACCTGCGGGAGGTTAGGCAGCAGACCCAGTACTTC. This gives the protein CASSYLREVRQQTQYF.

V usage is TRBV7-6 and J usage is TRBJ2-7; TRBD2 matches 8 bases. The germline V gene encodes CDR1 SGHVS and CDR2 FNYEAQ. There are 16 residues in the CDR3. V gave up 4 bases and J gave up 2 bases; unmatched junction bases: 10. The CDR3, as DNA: TGTGCCAGCAGCTCCTCGCTTGGGACTAGTGCCTACGAGCAGTACTTC. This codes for CASSSSLGTSAYEQYF.

The chain's CDR3 is CASGGGYQETQYF. In nucleotides, the CDR3 is TGTGCCAGCGGCGGGGGGTACCAAGAGACCCAGTACTTC. V and J are TRBV2 and TRBJ2-5; 8 positions match TRBD2. The CDR3 covers 13 residues. V was pared by 8 bases and J by 0 bases, with 2 bases of the junction left unmatched. The germline V gene encodes CDR1 SNHLY and CDR2 FYNNEI.

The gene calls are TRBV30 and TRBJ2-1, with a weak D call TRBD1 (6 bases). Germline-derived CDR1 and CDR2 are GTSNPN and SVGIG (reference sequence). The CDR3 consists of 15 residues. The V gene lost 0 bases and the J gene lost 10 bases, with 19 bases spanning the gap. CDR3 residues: CAWSVLVGQRWEQFF. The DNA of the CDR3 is TGTGCCTGGAGTGTACTCGTGGGACAAAGGTGGGAGCAGTTCTTC.

The CDR3 region has the DNA TGTGCCAGCAGACCTACTATTGCAACTAATGAAAAACTGTTTTTT. This encodes CASRPTIATNEKLFF. The rearrangement links TRBV6-5 to TRBJ1-4, with D hard to call. Germline values: CDR1 MNHEY, CDR2 SVGAGI. CDR3 length: 15 amino acids. V was trimmed by 6 bases and J by 0 bases, leaving 11 bases between them.

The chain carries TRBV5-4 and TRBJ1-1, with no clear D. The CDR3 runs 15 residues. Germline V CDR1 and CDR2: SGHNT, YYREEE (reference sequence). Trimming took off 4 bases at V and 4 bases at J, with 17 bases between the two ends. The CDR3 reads CASSRRVGGGTEAFF. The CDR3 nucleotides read TGTGCCAGCAGCCGGCGGGTTGGAGGTGGCACTGAAGCTTTCTTT.

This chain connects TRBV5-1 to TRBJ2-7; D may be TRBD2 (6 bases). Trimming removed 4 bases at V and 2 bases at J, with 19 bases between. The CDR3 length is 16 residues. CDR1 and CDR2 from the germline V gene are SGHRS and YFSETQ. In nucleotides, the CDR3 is TGCGCCAGCAGCCCCCCGGGTTCTAGCGCGACCTACGAGCAGTACTTC. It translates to CASSPPGSSATYEQYF.

As DNA, the CDR3 is TGTGCCAGCAGGAGGATCGGACAGCCCCTCTACGAGCAGTACTTC. Protein: CASRRIGQPLYEQYF. V is TRBV6-5 and J is TRBJ2-7, with a possible D match to TRBD1 (6 bases). CDR3 length equals 15 residues. Looked up from germline, CDR1 is MNHEY and CDR2 is SVGAGI. V lost 6 bases and J 3 bases, leaving 18 bases between the germline ends.

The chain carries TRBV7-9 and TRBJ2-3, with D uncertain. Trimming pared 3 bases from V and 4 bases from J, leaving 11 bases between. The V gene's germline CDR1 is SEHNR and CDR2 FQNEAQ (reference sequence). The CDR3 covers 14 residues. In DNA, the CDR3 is TGTGCCAGCAGCTTCTTTTCCGGTGCAGATACGCAGTATTTT. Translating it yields CASSFFSGADTQYF.

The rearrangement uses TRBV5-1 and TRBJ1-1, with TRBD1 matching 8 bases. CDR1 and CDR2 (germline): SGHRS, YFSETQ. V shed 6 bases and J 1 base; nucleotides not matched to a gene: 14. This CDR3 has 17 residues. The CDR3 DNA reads TGCGCCAGCACCAGCGGTTTCGGGGGACAGGCGAACACTGAAGCTTTCTTT. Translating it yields CASTSGFGGQANTEAFF.

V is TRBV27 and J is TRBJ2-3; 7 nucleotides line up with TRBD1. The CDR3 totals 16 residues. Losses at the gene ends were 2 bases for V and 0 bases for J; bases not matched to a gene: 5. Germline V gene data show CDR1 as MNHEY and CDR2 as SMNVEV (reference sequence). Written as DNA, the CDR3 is TGTGCCAGCAGTTTAACGCCGGGACAGAGCACAGATACGCAGTATTTT. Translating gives CASSLTPGQSTDTQYF.

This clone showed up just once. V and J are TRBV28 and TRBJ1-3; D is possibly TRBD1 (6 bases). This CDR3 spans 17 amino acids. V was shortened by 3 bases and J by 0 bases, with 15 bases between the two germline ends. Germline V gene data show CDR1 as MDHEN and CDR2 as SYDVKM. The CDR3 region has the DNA TGTGCCAGCAGTTTTTTCCTTACAGGGTCCTCTGGAAACACCATATATTTT. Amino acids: CASSFFLTGSSGNTIYF.

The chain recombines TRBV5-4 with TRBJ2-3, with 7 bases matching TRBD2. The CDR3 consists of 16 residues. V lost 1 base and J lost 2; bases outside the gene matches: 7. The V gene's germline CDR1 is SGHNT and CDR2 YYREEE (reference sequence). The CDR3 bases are TGTGCCAGCAGCTTGCCGGGACTACCTAACACAGATACGCAGTATTTT. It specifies CASSLPGLPNTDTQYF. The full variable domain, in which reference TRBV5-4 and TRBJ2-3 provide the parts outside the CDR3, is ETGVTQSPTHLIKTRGQQVTLRCSSQSGHNTVSWYQQALGQGPQFIFQYYREEENGRGNFPPRFSGLQFPNYSSELNVNALELDDSALYLCASSLPGLPNTDTQYFGPGTRLTVL.

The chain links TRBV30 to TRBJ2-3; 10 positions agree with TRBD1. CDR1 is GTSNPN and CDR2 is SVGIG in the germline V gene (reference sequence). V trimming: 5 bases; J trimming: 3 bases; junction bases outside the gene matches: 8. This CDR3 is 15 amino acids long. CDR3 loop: CAWADGTGVTDTQYF. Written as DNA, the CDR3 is TGTGCCTGGGCTGACGGGACAGGGGTGACAGATACGCAGTATTTT.

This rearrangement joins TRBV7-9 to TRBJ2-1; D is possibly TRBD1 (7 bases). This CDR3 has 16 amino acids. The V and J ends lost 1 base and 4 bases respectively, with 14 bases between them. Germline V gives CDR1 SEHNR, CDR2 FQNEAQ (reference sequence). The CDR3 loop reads CASSLVVSGGYNEQFF. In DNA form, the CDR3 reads TGTGCCAGCAGCTTAGTTGTGTCAGGGGGGTACAATGAGCAGTTCTTC. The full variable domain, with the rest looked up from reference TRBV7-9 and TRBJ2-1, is DTGVSQNPRHKITKRGQNVTFRCDPISEHNRLYWYRQTLGQGPEFLTYFQNEAQLEKSRLLSDRFSAERPKGSFSTLEIQRTEQGDSAMYLCASSLVVSGGYNEQFFGPGTRLTVL.

The CDR3 DNA follows: TGCGCCAGCAGCCAAGATACCAGGGGATCCTACAATGAGCAGTTCTTC. It translates to CASSQDTRGSYNEQFF. This chain connects TRBV4-3 to TRBJ2-1, with D possibly TRBD1 on 6 matching bases. The CDR3 contains 16 residues. Germline V gene data show CDR1 as LGHNA and CDR2 as YSLEER. Trimming removed 0 bases from V and 1 base from J, with 10 bases in between.

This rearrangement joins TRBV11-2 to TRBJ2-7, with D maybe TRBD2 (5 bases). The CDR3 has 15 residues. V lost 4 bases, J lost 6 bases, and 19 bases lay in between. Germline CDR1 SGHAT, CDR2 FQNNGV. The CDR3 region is CASSSELVLSSEQYF. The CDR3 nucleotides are TGTGCCAGCAGCTCCGAACTAGTTCTCTCGAGCGAGCAGTACTTC.

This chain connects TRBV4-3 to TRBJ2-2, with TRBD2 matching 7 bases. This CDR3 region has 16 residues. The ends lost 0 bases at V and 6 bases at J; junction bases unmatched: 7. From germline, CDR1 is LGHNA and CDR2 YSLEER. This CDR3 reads CASSQEVAGDAGELFF. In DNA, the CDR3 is TGCGCCAGCAGCCAAGAGGTTGCGGGAGATGCCGGGGAGCTGTTTTTT.

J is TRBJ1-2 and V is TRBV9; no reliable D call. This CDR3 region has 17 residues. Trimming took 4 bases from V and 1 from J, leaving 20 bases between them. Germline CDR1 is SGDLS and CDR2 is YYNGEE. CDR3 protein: CASSPLGSINGNYGYTF. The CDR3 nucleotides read TGTGCCAGCAGCCCTTTAGGGAGTATAAACGGTAACTATGGCTACACCTTC.

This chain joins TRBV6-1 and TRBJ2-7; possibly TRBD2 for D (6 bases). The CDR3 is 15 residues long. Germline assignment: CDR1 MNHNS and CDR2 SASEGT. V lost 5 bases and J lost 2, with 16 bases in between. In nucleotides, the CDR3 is TGTGCCAGCAGTTGGGAGGTGGGACCGACCTACGAGCAGTACTTC. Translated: CASSWEVGPTYEQYF.

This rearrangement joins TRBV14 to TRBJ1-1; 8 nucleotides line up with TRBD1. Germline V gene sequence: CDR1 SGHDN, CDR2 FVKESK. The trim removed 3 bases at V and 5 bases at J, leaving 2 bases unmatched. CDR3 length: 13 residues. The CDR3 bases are TGTGCCAGCAGCCACGACAGGGGAACTGAAGCTTTCTTT. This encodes CASSHDRGTEAFF.

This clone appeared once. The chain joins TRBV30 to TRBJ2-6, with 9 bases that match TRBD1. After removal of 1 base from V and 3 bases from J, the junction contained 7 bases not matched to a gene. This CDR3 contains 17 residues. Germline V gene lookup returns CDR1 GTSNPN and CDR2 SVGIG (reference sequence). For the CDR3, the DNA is TGTGCCTGGAGTGCGGGGACAGGGTTCGGTGGGGCCAACGTCCTGACTTTC. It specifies CAWSAGTGFGGANVLTF.

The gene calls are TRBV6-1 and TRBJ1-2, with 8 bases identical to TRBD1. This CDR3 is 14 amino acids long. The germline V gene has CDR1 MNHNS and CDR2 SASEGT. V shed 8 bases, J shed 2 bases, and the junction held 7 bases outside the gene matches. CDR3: CASGGQASNYGYTF. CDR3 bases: TGTGCCAGCGGGGGACAGGCCTCAAACTATGGCTACACCTTC.